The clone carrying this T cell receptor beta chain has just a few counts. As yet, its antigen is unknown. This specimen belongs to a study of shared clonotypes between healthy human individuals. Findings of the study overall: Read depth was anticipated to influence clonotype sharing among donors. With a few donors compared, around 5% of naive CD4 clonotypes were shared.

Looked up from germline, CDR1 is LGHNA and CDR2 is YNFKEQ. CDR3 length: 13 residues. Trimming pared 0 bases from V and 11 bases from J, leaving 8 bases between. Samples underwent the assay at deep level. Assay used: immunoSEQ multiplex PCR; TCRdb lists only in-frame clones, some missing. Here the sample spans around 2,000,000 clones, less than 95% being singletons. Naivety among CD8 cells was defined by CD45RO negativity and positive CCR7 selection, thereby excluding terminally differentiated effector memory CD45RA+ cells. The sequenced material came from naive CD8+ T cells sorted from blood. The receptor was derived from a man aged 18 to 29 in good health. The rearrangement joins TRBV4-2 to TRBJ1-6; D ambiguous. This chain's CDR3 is CASSQDIGPPLHF. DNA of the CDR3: TGTGCCAGCAGCCAAGATATCGGGCCACCCCTCCACTTT.